This T cell receptor beta chain came from a study of T cell repertoires in cytomegalovirus infection. TCRdb redid the calling of the reads with MiXCR, one entry per CDR3 protein. The data show about 60,000 distinct CDR3 sequences, roughly a third seen once. Germline V gene data show CDR1 as SNHLY and CDR2 as FYNNEI. This CDR3 is 18 amino acids long. V gave up 0 bases and J gave up 0 bases; unmatched junction bases: 8. Concerning this clonotype itself: As yet, its antigen is unknown.

The clonotype was recovered from a human donor in good health (CMV status not recorded). Some clones in this sample may be carry-over from other donors' samples. The chain joins TRBV2 to TRBJ1-1; 9 bases line up with TRBD1. The sample comprised PBMCs, sequenced either directly or after in vitro stimulation (not recorded which). In DNA, the CDR3 is TGTGCCAGCAGTGAAGCACGGGACAGGGCAGGGGTGAACACTGAAGCTTTCTTT. Translating it yields CASSEARDRAGVNTEAFF.